Listed here are 8 T cell receptor beta chains from one sample, sequenced in a study of T cells in Graves' hyperthyroidism and ophthalmopathy. RNA transcripts gave rise to amplified TCR beta CDR3 regions. HTBI primers drove first-round RT-PCR of the TCR CDR3. From the multiplex PCR reads, TCRdb called clonotypes with MiXCR, one entry per CDR3 protein. The sample lists around 580,000 distinct CDR3 sequences, just over 45% seen once, with around 8% in the top ten. Sequencing was done on a sample of peripheral blood or thyroid tissue (not recorded which). Receptors were obtained from a woman between 18 and 29 years old with Graves' hyperthyroidism.

In this sample, this clonotype turned up a few times. The chain is built from TRBV7-3 and TRBJ2-5, with 8 bases that match TRBD2. This CDR3 is built from 14 residues. Germline lookup yields CDR1 SGHTA and CDR2 FQGTGA. J gave up 4 bases and V 6 bases, and 7 bases lay outside the gene matches. The CDR3 protein is CASSFGGGIETQYF. CDR3 coding DNA: TGTGCCAGCAGTTTCGGGGGGGGAATAGAGACCCAGTACTTC.

Ten or more counts support this clonotype. The rearrangement links TRBV12-3 or TRBV12-4 to TRBJ2-7; D unclear. This CDR3 contains 14 residues. The germline V and J ends were trimmed by 4 bases and 4 bases, with 14 bases remaining between them. Here the CDR3 reads CASSSTGSGYEQYF. The CDR3 region has the DNA TGTGCCAGCAGTTCAACCGGTTCCGGGTACGAGCAGTACTTC.

This clonotype has more than one count but fewer than ten. The V gene is TRBV7-9, the J gene TRBJ2-7, with D unresolved. The tail of the sequence fits TRBJ2-1 better, so the J call may be wrong. CDR1 and CDR2 (germline): SEHNR, FQNEAQ (reference sequence). CDR3 length equals 12 residues. The DNA for the CDR3 is TGTGCCAGCAGCTCCTTCGGCGATGAGCAGTTCTTC. This codes for CASSSFGDEQFF.

This clonotype has more than one count but fewer than ten. The chain combines TRBV20-1 with TRBJ1-5, with 7 positions matching TRBD2. The J call is in doubt because the DNA end fits TRBJ2-3 better. Germline CDR1 reads DFQATT; CDR2 reads SNEGSKA (reference sequence). This CDR3 comprises 14 residues. The CDR3 is CSARAGGMTDTQYF. As DNA, the CDR3 is TGCAGTGCTAGAGCGGGAGGCATGACAGATACGCAGTATTTT.

This clonotype has at least ten counts. J is TRBJ2-2 and V is TRBV29-1; no clear D gene. Trimming took 7 bases from V and 2 from J, leaving 5 bases between them. The length of the CDR3 is 11 residues. Germline V gene data show CDR1 as SQVTM and CDR2 as ANQGSEA. CDR3 bases: TGCAGCGCCGTAAACACCGGGGAGCTGTTTTTT. Translated, it gives CSAVNTGELFF.

This clonotype was observed a few times. The J gene is TRBJ2-7, the V gene TRBV20-1; no clear D gene. The CDR3 has 14 residues. Looked up from germline, CDR1 is DFQATT and CDR2 is SNEGSKA (reference sequence). Deletions cut 3 bases from V and 0 bases from J, with 12 bases between. The CDR3 sequence is CSARDRRLSYEQYF. CDR3 coding DNA: TGCAGTGCTAGGGACCGACGACTCTCCTACGAGCAGTACTTC.

V gene TRBV5-4 combines with J gene TRBJ2-1; D is unresolved. CDR1 and CDR2 from the germline V gene are SGHNT and YYREEE (reference sequence). This CDR3 comprises 12 residues. Between the trimmed V and J ends, which lost 4 bases and 6 bases, there was a span of 8 bases. The CDR3 region is CASSIVGNEQFF. The CDR3 region has the DNA TGTGCCAGCAGCATAGTGGGCAATGAGCAGTTCTTC.

The CDR3 loop is CASRGLAGGVGDNEQFF. As DNA, the CDR3 is TGTGCCAGCAGGGGACTAGCGGGAGGGGTAGGGGACAATGAGCAGTTCTTC. The chain combines TRBV12-3 or TRBV12-4 with TRBJ2-7, with TRBD2 identical over 16 bases. The J call may not be correct, given that the DNA end is closer to TRBJ2-1. The CDR3 has 17 amino acids.